These 16 T cell receptor beta chains were all obtained from the same sample, sequenced in a study of blood T cell repertoires in COVID-19. Using immunoSEQ multiplex PCR, the repertoire was profiled, and TCRdb retains in-frame clones only, with some absent. The sample lists fewer than 250,000 clones; 80% to 90% were seen once. The sample consisted of PBMCs or T cells enriched from blood (not recorded which). The receptors derive from a middle-aged man who had been exposed to COVID-19.

The chain couples TRBV28 to TRBJ2-3; D is possibly TRBD2 (5 bases). CDR3 length: 14 residues. Germline V CDR1 and CDR2: MDHEN, SYDVKM. With 2 bases removed from V and 3 bases from J, the gap between germline ends came to 9 bases. CDR3 amino acids: CASSLDPGTDTQYF. CDR3 nucleotides: TGTGCCAGCAGTTTAGACCCGGGGACAGATACGCAGTATTTT.

Concerning this clone: Other DNA variants within this sample encode the same CDR3. The chain uses TRBV7-9 and TRBJ1-1; D possibly corresponds to TRBD1 (5 bases). The CDR3 sequence is 13 residues long. With 2 bases removed from V and 3 bases from J, the gap between germline ends came to 7 bases. Germline V gives CDR1 SEHNR, CDR2 FQNEAQ (reference sequence). The CDR3 reads CASSLTGDTEAFF. The CDR3 nucleotides are TGTGCCAGCAGCTTAACAGGCGACACTGAAGCTTTCTTT.

A single count supports this clone. The gene calls are TRBV12-3 or TRBV12-4 and TRBJ1-5, with 8 bases fitting TRBD1. V shed 7 bases, J shed 6 bases, and the junction held 5 bases outside the gene matches. The CDR3 is 13 residues long. The DNA of the CDR3 is TGTGCCAGCACCTTAACAGGGGGTCAGCCCCAGCATTTT. This gives the protein CASTLTGGQPQHF.

The chain joins TRBV6-6 to TRBJ2-1; 9 bases match TRBD2. V dropped 6 bases and J dropped 6; count of bases not matched to a gene: 15. The CDR3 has 17 amino acids. Germline V gene data show CDR1 as MNHNY and CDR2 as SVGAGI (reference sequence). CDR3 protein: CASSRTDSGRRFNEQFF. In nucleotides, the CDR3 is TGTGCCAGCAGCCGAACCGATAGCGGGAGAAGGTTCAATGAGCAGTTCTTC.

Here the CDR3 reads CASSLEGTGVSPLHF. Here the CDR3 DNA reads TGTGCCAGCAGTTTAGAGGGGACAGGGGTTTCACCCCTCCACTTT. The chain recombines TRBV27 with TRBJ1-6; 10 bases align to TRBD1. The V segment lost 2 bases and the J segment 9 bases; nucleotides outside the gene matches: 4. Germline V gives CDR1 MNHEY, CDR2 SMNVEV (reference sequence). This CDR3 contains 15 residues.

The gene calls are TRBV24-1 and TRBJ1-5; TRBD1 matches at 9 bases. This CDR3 region has 17 residues. Germline CDR1 reads KGHDR; CDR2 reads SFDVKD. Trimming took 9 bases from V and 3 from J; bases not matched to a gene: 14. The DNA of the CDR3 is TGTGCCACCTCAGAAGCATGGGGACAGGGATTCAATCAGCCCCAGCATTTT. It is translated as CATSEAWGQGFNQPQHF.

The V gene is TRBV2, the J gene TRBJ1-1; the D is unclear. Germline values: CDR1 SNHLY, CDR2 FYNNEI. The ends were cut back, 6 bases at V and 4 bases at J, with 12 bases in the middle. The CDR3 covers 13 residues. CDR3 region: CASSPDSSTEAFF. The CDR3 bases are TGTGCCAGCAGCCCTGACTCTTCCACTGAAGCTTTCTTT.

This clone was seen a single time. The chain joins TRBV28 to TRBJ1-3, with D unresolved. The germline V gene encodes CDR1 MDHEN and CDR2 SYDVKM. This CDR3 is 12 amino acids long. The V end lost 9 bases, the J end lost 0 bases, and 6 bases lay between the germline ends. CDR3 DNA sequence: TGTGCCAGTACTTACTCTGGAAACACCATATATTTT. Amino acid sequence: CASTYSGNTIYF.

V gene TRBV12-5 combines with J gene TRBJ1-5, with D tentatively TRBD1 (5 bases). CDR1 and CDR2 from the germline V gene are LGHNT and FRNRAP. V lost 0 bases and J 7 bases, leaving 13 bases between the germline ends. The CDR3 has 15 amino acids. DNA of the CDR3: TGTGCTAGTGGTTTGGTAAGGGAGGGACGCCAGCCCCAGCATTTT. It translates to CASGLVREGRQPQHF.

V gene TRBV12-3 or TRBV12-4 combines with J gene TRBJ2-7; D uncertain. The CDR3 extends over 11 amino acids. The V gene lost 3 bases and the J gene lost 3 bases, with 3 bases spanning the gap. The CDR3: CASSFGYEQYF. The CDR3 region has the DNA TGTGCCAGCAGTTTCGGCTACGAGCAGTACTTC.

This chain connects TRBV6-4 to TRBJ1-1; a weak D match, TRBD1 (5 bases). The CDR3 has 13 amino acids. Trimming left V 2 bases short and J 1 base short, with 5 bases between. CDR1 and CDR2 (germline): MRHNA, SNTAGT. The CDR3 sequence: CASSDQGNTEAFF. In nucleotides, the CDR3 is TGTGCCAGCAGTGACCAGGGGAACACTGAAGCTTTCTTT.

This chain connects TRBV4-1 to TRBJ1-2; 8 nucleotides match TRBD1. This CDR3 has 12 amino acids. Germline lookup yields CDR1 MGHRA and CDR2 YSYEKL. The V gene end was trimmed by 6 bases and the J gene end by 12 bases; junction bases not matched to a gene: 9. The CDR3 bases are TGCGCCAGCAGGGGACAGGCGGGTGTCGACACCTTC. This codes for CASRGQAGVDTF.

J is TRBJ2-1 and V is TRBV2, with D unresolved. The CDR3 consists of 11 residues. CDR1 SNHLY and CDR2 FYNNEI come from the germline V gene. V was pared by 7 bases and J by 4 bases, with 5 bases between. This chain's CDR3 is CASTNYNEQFF. The CDR3 region has the DNA TGTGCCAGCACTAATTACAATGAGCAGTTCTTC.

The J gene is TRBJ2-2, the V gene TRBV21-1; TRBD2, the table's D call, was not compared with the DNA. TRBV21-1 is an annotated pseudogene. There are 15 residues in the CDR3. The CDR3, as DNA: TGTGCCAGCACCCTCGTCTATGTAATCGCCGGGGAGCTGTTTTTT. It yields the protein CASTLVYVIAGELFF.

CDR3: CASSPPSTGANVLTF. The CDR3 nucleotides read TGTGCCAGCTCACCACCTTCTACTGGGGCCAACGTCCTGACTTTC. The gene calls are TRBV18 and TRBJ2-6; D call uncertain. CDR1 is KGHSH and CDR2 is LQKENI in the germline V gene. The CDR3 covers 15 residues. Trimming left V 0 bases short and J 2 bases short, with 5 bases between.

The genes are TRBV18 and TRBJ1-1; TRBD1 aligns across 10 bases. CDR3 length: 16 amino acids. Germline trimming cut 2 bases from V and 5 bases from J; bases unmatched to any gene: 8. The germline gives CDR1 KGHSH, CDR2 LQKENI. DNA of the CDR3: TGTGCCAGCTCACCAAGGACAGGGGGAAGATGGACTGAAGCTTTCTTT. It translates to CASSPRTGGRWTEAFF.